A single sample gave rise to the 16 T cell receptor beta chains below, sequenced in a study of blood T cell repertoires in COVID-19. Profiled with immunoSEQ multiplex PCR; TCRdb holds only in-frame clones, not every one. This sample carries fewer than 250,000 clones, about 83% of them seen once, and the ten largest clones take approximately 5.7%. The sample consisted of peripheral blood. Receptor source: a human donor in a cohort sampled during active COVID-19.

This rearrangement joins TRBV4-2 to TRBJ2-2; 7 bases fit TRBD1. CDR1 and CDR2 from the germline V gene are LGHNA and YNFKEQ. There are 17 residues in the CDR3. The V gene end was trimmed by 4 bases and the J gene end by 0 bases; junction bases not matched to a gene: 8. CDR3 coding DNA: TGTGCCAGCAGCCGAGAAGGGGGCCCTGCGAACACCGGGGAGCTGTTTTTT. Amino acids: CASSREGGPANTGELFF.

The rearrangement links TRBV15 to TRBJ2-5, with no clear D. Germline V gene lookup returns CDR1 LNHNV and CDR2 YYDKDF (reference sequence). Deletions cut 3 bases from V and 4 bases from J, with 18 bases between. The CDR3 is 16 amino acids. CDR3 loop: CATSRARNSLGETQYF. In nucleotides, the CDR3 is TGTGCCACCAGCAGGGCCCGAAACAGTCTTGGAGAGACCCAGTACTTC. Supplemented by reference TRBV15 and TRBJ2-5, the full variable domain reads DAMVIQNPRYQVTQFGKPVTLSCSQTLNHNVMYWYQQKSSQAPKLLFHYYDKDFNNEADTPDNFQSRRPNTSFCFLDIRSPGLGDTAMYLCATSRARNSLGETQYFGPGTRLLVL.

The V call is TRBV10-3, the J call TRBJ2-1; 12 nucleotides match TRBD2. The germline CDR1 and CDR2 sequences are ENHRY and SYGVKD. The CDR3 covers 15 residues. V was clipped by 5 bases and J by 7 bases; unmatched bases: 6. The CDR3 DNA follows: TGTGCCATCAGTAGACTAGCGGGGGATGTAAATGAGCAGTTCTTC. The encoded protein is CAISRLAGDVNEQFF.

In this sample, this clone turned up once. CDR3 residues: CASSIGGQGNQPQHF. DNA of the CDR3: TGTGCCAGTAGTATAGGAGGCCAGGGAAACCAGCCCCAGCATTTT. The chain links TRBV19 to TRBJ1-5, with D tentatively TRBD1 (5 bases). The CDR3 has 15 residues. In germline, CDR1 is LNHDA, CDR2 SQIVND (reference sequence). V lost 1 base to trimming and J lost 7 bases, with 14 bases between them.

To note about this clone: This may arise from a read error, as a much more abundant clone is one base away. Other DNA sequences in this specimen translate into the identical CDR3. This chain links TRBV5-1 with TRBJ2-7; D call uncertain. CDR1 and CDR2 from the germline V gene are SGHRS and YFSETQ. This CDR3 contains 13 residues. Trimming cost V 0 bases and J 0 bases, with 4 bases left between them. The CDR3 region has the DNA TGCGCCAGCAGCTTGGACACCTCCTACGAGCAGTACTTC. It is translated as CASSLDTSYEQYF.

The V and J genes are TRBV2 and TRBJ2-2, with 11 bases matching TRBD2. The germline gives CDR1 SNHLY, CDR2 FYNNEI. After removal of 5 bases from V and 3 bases from J, the junction contained 5 bases not matched to a gene. This CDR3 spans 16 amino acids. The DNA of the CDR3 is TGTGCCAGCAGTATACGACTAGCGGGACACACCGGGGAGCTGTTTTTT. Amino acids: CASSIRLAGHTGELFF.

The chain joins TRBV5-1 to TRBJ2-1, with TRBD2 matching 12 bases. The V gene end was trimmed by 6 bases and the J gene end by 0 bases; junction bases not matched to a gene: 4. Germline CDR1 and CDR2: SGHRS and YFSETQ. The CDR3 consists of 16 residues. The CDR3 sequence: CASTSGGANSYNEQFF. The CDR3 DNA reads TGCGCCAGCACTAGCGGGGGGGCAAACTCCTACAATGAGCAGTTCTTC.

This clone was seen once. The gene calls are TRBV28 and TRBJ2-7, with 10 bases aligning to TRBD1. Germline V gene data show CDR1 as MDHEN and CDR2 as SYDVKM. Trimming at V came to 3 bases and at J to 7 bases, leaving 15 bases not matched to a gene. There are 17 residues in the CDR3. The CDR3 is CASSFLLMGQGLGEQYF. CDR3 sequence (DNA): TGTGCCAGCAGTTTTTTATTAATGGGACAGGGGCTGGGGGAGCAGTACTTC.

Comment on this clone: This same CDR3 is encoded by further DNA sequences in the sample. The chain uses TRBV6-5 and TRBJ1-5, with D perhaps TRBD1 (6 bases). In germline, CDR1 is MNHEY, CDR2 SVGAGI. V was trimmed by 5 bases and J by 7 bases, leaving 9 bases between them. The CDR3 totals 12 residues. In nucleotides, the CDR3 is TGTGCCAGCAGTACAGGGTCACAGCCCCAGCATTTT. It encodes CASSTGSQPQHF.

V is TRBV6-1 and J is TRBJ1-2, with 8 bases lining up with TRBD1. The CDR3 spans 17 residues. Germline lookup yields CDR1 MNHNS and CDR2 SASEGT. Germline trimming cut 0 bases from V and 7 bases from J; bases unmatched to any gene: 13. The CDR3 DNA reads as TGTGCCAGCAGTGAAGCTCCGACAGGGGTCCGTGGAGGTGGCTACACCTTC. This gives the protein CASSEAPTGVRGGGYTF.

This chain uses TRBV6-4 with TRBJ2-7, with 7 bases matching TRBD2. Germline CDR1 is MRHNA and CDR2 is SNTAGT. The ends lost 7 bases at V and 2 bases at J; junction bases unmatched: 8. The CDR3 covers 14 residues. The CDR3 sequence is CASIRAGSPYEQYF. The CDR3 DNA reads TGTGCCAGCATTCGAGCGGGGAGTCCCTACGAGCAGTACTTC.

The chain combines TRBV3-1 (or the pseudogene TRBV3-2) with TRBJ2-7, with 8 bases matching TRBD2. In germline, CDR1 is LGHDT, CDR2 YNNKEL (reference sequence). The CDR3 is 14 residues long. V dropped 4 bases and J dropped 7; count of bases not matched to a gene: 9. The CDR3 DNA is TGTGCCAGCAGCCTCGACCTAGCGGGTCGGGAGCAGTACTTC. Protein product: CASSLDLAGREQYF.

Of note for this clone: This sample also contains other DNA sequences that code for the same CDR3. The chain is built from TRBV6-5 and TRBJ1-1; D not resolved. Germline V CDR1 and CDR2: MNHEY, SVGAGI. V dropped 8 bases and J dropped 5 bases, with 9 bases sitting between them. The CDR3 runs 11 residues. CDR3 loop: CASSRGTEAFF. Written as DNA, the CDR3 is TGTGCCAGCTCGAGAGGAACTGAAGCTTTCTTT.

This clone was observed once. The rearrangement links TRBV2 to TRBJ2-3; weak D call: TRBD2 (6 bases). Per the germline V gene, CDR1 is SNHLY and CDR2 is FYNNEI. CDR3 length equals 15 residues. V lost 3 bases and J 2 bases, leaving 12 bases between the germline ends. The CDR3 sequence is CASSEVGGPTDTQYF. The CDR3 DNA reads as TGTGCCAGCAGTGAGGTGGGAGGCCCCACAGATACGCAGTATTTT.

The chain carries TRBV3-1 (or the pseudogene TRBV3-2) and TRBJ2-1; TRBD1 aligns across 7 bases. Looked up from germline, CDR1 is LGHDT and CDR2 is YNNKEL (reference sequence). V lost 11 bases and J lost 11; bases outside the gene matches: 12. This CDR3 spans 12 amino acids. CDR3 nucleotide sequence: TGTGCCTCGACCCGGGACAGACTTCAGCAGTTCTTC. Its translation: CASTRDRLQQFF.

The chain joins TRBV9 to TRBJ1-2, with 7 positions matching TRBD1. With 4 bases clipped from V and 5 bases from J, the junction kept 8 bases outside the gene matches. Per germline, CDR1 SGDLS and CDR2 YYNGEE. This CDR3 has 14 residues. CDR3 sequence: CASSSPGQIYGYTF. In DNA form, the CDR3 reads TGTGCCAGCAGCTCCCCGGGACAGATTTATGGCTACACCTTC.